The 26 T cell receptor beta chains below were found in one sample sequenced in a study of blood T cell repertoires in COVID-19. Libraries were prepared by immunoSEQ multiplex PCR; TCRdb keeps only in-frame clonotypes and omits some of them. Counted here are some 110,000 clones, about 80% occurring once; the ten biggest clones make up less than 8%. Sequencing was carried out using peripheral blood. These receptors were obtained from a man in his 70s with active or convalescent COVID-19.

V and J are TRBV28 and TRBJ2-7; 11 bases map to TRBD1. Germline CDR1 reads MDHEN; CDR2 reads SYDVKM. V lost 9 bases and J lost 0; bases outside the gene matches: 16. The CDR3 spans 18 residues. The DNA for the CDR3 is TGTGCCAGTTATGCATATTGGAGGGGGACAGGGGGCTCCTACGAGCAGTACTTC. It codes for CASYAYWRGTGGSYEQYF.

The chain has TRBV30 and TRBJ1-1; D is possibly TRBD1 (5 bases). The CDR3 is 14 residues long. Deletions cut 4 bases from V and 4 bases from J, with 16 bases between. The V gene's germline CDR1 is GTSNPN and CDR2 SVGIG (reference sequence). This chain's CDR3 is CAWKVSGRSTEAFF. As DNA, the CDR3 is TGTGCCTGGAAAGTCTCAGGGCGTAGCACTGAAGCTTTCTTT.

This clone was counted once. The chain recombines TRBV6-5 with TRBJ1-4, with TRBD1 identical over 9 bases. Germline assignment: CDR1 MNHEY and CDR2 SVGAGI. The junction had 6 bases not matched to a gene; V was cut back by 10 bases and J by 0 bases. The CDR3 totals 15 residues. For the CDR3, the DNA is TGTGCCACCCGGACAGGGGACCCAACTAATGAAAAACTGTTTTTT. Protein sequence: CATRTGDPTNEKLFF.

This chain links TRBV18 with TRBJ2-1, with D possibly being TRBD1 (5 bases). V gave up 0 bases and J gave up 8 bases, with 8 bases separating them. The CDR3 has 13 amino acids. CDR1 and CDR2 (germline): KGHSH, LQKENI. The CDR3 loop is CASSPPGVDEQFF. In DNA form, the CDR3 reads TGTGCCAGCTCACCACCAGGGGTTGATGAGCAGTTCTTC.

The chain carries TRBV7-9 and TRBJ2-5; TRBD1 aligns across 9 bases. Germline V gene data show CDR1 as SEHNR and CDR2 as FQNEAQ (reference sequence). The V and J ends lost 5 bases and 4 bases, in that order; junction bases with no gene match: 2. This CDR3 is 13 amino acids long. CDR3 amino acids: CASSTGGGETQYF. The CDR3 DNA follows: TGTGCCAGCAGCACAGGGGGCGGAGAGACCCAGTACTTC. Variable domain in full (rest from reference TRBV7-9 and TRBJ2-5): DTGVSQNPRHKITKRGQNVTFRCDPISEHNRLYWYRQTLGQGPEFLTYFQNEAQLEKSRLLSDRFSAERPKGSFSTLEIQRTEQGDSAMYLCASSTGGGETQYFGPGTRLLVL.

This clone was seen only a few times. CDR3 sequence (DNA): TGTGCCAGCAGCGTAGCTATTCTAGCGGGAGGTTCGGGCACCGGGGAGCTGTTTTTT. Protein sequence: CASSVAILAGGSGTGELFF. The V and J genes are TRBV9 and TRBJ2-2, with 11 bases identical to TRBD2. Germline CDR1 is SGDLS and CDR2 is YYNGEE. Losses at the gene ends were 0 bases for V and 4 bases for J; bases not matched to a gene: 11. There are 19 residues in the CDR3.

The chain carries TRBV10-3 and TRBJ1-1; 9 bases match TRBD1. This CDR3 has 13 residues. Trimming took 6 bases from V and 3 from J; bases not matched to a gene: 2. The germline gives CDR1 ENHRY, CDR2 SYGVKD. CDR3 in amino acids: CAISRTGDTEAFF. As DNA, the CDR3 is TGTGCCATCAGCAGGACAGGGGACACTGAAGCTTTCTTT.

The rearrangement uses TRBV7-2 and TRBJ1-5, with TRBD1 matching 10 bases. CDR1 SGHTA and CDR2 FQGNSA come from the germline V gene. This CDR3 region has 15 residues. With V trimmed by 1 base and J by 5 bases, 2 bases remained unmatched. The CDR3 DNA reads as TGTGCCAGCAGCTTAGGGGACAGGGGTTATCAGCCCCAGCATTTT. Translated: CASSLGDRGYQPQHF.

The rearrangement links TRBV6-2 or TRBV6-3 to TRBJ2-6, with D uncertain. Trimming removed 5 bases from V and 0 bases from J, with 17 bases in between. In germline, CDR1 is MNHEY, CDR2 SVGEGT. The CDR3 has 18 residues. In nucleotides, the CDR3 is TGTGCCAGCAGTATCACCACAGAAGCCTACTCTGGGGCCAACGTCCTGACTTTC. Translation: CASSITTEAYSGANVLTF.

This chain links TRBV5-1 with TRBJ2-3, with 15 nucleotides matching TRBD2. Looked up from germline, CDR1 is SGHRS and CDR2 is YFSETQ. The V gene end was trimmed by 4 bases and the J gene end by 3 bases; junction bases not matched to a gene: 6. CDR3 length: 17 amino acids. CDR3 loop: CASSPGLAGGPTDTQYF. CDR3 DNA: TGCGCCAGCAGCCCGGGACTAGCGGGAGGACCAACAGATACGCAGTATTTT.

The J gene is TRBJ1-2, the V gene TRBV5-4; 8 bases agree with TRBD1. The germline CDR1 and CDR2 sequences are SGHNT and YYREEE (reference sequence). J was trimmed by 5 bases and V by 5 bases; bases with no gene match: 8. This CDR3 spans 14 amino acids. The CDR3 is CASRNPQGDYGYTF. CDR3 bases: TGTGCCAGCAGGAACCCACAGGGGGATTATGGCTACACCTTC. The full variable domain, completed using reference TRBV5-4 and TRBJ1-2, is ETGVTQSPTHLIKTRGQQVTLRCSSQSGHNTVSWYQQALGQGPQFIFQYYREEENGRGNFPPRFSGLQFPNYSSELNVNALELDDSALYLCASRNPQGDYGYTFGSGTRLTVV.

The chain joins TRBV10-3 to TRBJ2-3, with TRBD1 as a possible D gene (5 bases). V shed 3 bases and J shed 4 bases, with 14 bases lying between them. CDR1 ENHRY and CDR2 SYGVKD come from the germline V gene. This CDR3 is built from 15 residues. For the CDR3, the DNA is TGTGCCATCAGTGATAGACGGACACTCCCAGATACGCAGTATTTT. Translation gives CAISDRRTLPDTQYF.

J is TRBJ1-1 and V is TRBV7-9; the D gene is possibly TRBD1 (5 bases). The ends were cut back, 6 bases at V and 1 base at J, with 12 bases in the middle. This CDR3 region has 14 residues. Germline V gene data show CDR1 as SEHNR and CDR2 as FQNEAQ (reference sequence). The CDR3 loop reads CASSSGGSNTEAFF. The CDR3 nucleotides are TGTGCCAGCAGTTCCGGGGGGTCGAACACTGAAGCTTTCTTT.

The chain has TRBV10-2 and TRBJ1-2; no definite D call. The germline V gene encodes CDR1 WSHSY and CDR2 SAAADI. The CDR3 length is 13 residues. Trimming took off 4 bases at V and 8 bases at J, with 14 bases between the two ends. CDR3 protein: CASSVVAAGGYTF. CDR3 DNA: TGCGCCAGCAGTGTAGTGGCCGCGGGAGGCTACACCTTC.

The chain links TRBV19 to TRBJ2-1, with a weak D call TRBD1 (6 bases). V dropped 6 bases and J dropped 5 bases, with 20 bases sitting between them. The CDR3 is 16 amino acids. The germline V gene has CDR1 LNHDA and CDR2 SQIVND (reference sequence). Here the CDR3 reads CASSPPGRGVDNEQFF. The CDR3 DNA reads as TGTGCCAGTAGCCCCCCGGGCAGGGGCGTGGACAATGAGCAGTTCTTC.

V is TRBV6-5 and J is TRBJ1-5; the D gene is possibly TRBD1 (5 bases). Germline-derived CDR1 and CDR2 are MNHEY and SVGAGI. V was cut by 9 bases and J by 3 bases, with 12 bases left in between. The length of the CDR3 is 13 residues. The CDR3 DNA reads TGTGCCAGTTGCGGGGCTTTCAATCAGCCCCAGCATTTT. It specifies CASCGAFNQPQHF.

CDR3 in amino acids: CASSFVRGQKLFF. CDR3 nucleotide sequence: TGCGCCAGCAGTTTTGTTAGGGGGCAAAAACTGTTTTTT. This chain links TRBV5-1 with TRBJ1-4, with 7 bases aligning to TRBD1. There are 13 residues in the CDR3. Germline-derived CDR1 and CDR2 are SGHRS and YFSETQ. V trimming: 5 bases; J trimming: 9 bases; junction bases outside the gene matches: 7.

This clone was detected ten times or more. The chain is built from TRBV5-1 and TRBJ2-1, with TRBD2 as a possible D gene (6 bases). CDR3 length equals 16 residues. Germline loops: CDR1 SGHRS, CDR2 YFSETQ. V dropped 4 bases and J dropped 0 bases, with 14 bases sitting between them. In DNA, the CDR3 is TGCGCCAGCAGCAATGGAGCGGGTGCCTCCTACAATGAGCAGTTCTTC. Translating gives CASSNGAGASYNEQFF. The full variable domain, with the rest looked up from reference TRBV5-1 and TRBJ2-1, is KAGVTQTPRYLIKTRGQQVTLSCSPISGHRSVSWYQQTPGQGLQFLFEYFSETQRNKGNFPGRFSGRQFSNSRSEMNVSTLELGDSALYLCASSNGAGASYNEQFFGPGTRLTVL.

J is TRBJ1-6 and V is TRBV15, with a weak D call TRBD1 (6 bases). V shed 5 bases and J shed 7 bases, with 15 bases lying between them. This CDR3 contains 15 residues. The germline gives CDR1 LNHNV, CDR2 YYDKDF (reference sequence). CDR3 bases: TGTGCCACCAGCGGTTGGAGCAGGGGCAATTCACCCCTCCACTTT. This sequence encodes CATSGWSRGNSPLHF.

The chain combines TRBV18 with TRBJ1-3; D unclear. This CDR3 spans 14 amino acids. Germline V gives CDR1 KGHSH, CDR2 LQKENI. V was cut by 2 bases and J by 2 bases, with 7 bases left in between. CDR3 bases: TGTGCCAGCTCACCATTCGGGACTGGAAACACCATATATTTT. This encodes CASSPFGTGNTIYF.

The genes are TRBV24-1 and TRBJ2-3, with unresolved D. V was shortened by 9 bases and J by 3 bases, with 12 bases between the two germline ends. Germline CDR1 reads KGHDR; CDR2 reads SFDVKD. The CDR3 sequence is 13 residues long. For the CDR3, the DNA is TGTGCCACCGCTGATTGGGCGACAGATACGCAGTATTTT. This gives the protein CATADWATDTQYF.

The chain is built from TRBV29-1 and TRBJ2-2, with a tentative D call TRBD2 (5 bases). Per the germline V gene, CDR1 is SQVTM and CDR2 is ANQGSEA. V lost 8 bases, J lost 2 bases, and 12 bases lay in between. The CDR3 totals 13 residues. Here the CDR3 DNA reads TGCAGCACAAGGACTCGAAACACCGGGGAGCTGTTTTTT. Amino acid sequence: CSTRTRNTGELFF.

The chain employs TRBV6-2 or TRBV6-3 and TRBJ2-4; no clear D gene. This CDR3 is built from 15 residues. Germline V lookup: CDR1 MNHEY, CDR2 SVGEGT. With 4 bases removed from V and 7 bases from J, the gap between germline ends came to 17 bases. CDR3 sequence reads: CASSFQTRGRNIQYF. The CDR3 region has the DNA TGTGCCAGCAGTTTCCAGACCCGAGGTCGGAACATTCAGTACTTC.

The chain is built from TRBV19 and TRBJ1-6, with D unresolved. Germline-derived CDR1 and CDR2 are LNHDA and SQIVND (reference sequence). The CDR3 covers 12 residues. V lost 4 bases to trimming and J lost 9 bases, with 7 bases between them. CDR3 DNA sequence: TGTGCCAGTAGTAACGAGCTTTCACCCCTCCACTTT. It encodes CASSNELSPLHF.

The CDR3 DNA reads as TGTGCCAGCACCCCTCCCCTAGCCTACAATGAGCAGTTCTTC. Protein: CASTPPLAYNEQFF. This chain uses TRBV7-9 with TRBJ2-1; D remains unclear. CDR1 SEHNR and CDR2 FQNEAQ come from the germline V gene (reference sequence). The CDR3 runs to 14 residues. V lost 7 bases, J lost 2 bases, and 12 bases lay in between. The complete variable domain, with remaining parts taken from reference TRBV7-9 and TRBJ2-1, reads DTGVSQNPRHKITKRGQNVTFRCDPISEHNRLYWYRQTLGQGPEFLTYFQNEAQLEKSRLLSDRFSAERPKGSFSTLEIQRTEQGDSAMYLCASTPPLAYNEQFFGPGTRLTVL.

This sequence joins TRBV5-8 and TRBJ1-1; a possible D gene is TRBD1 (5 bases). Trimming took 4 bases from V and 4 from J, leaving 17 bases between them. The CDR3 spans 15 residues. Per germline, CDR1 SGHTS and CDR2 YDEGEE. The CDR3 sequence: CASSPVGGVGTEAFF. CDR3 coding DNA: TGTGCCAGCAGCCCGGTGGGGGGGGTGGGCACTGAAGCTTTCTTT.